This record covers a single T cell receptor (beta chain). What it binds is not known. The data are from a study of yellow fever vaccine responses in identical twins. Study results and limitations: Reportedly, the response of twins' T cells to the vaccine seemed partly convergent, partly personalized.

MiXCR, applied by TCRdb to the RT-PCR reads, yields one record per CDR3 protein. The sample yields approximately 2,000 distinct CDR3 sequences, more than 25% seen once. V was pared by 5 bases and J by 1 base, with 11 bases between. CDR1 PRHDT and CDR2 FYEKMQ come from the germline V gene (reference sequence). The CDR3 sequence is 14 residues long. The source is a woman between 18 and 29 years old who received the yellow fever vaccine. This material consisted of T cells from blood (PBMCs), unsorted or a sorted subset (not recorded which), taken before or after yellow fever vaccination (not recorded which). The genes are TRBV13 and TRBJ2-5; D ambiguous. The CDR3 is CASSALVTQETQYF. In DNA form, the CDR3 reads TGTGCCAGCAGCGCCCTAGTCACCCAAGAGACCCAGTACTTC.